This T cell receptor (beta chain) was identified during a study of blood T cell repertoires in COVID-19. The overall study: Recovered status in Cohort 3 required two negative PCRs, clearance, or symptom resolution. The samples span acute and convalescent COVID-19 from the United States, Italy and Spain.

Authors' processing steps: Amplification of reference gene primers was used by the study to estimate nucleated cell counts. This table comes from immunoSEQ multiplex PCR, and its TCRdb copy is limited to in-frame clones, with some not included. V, J and clone size reflect that table, while D and trimming were determined from the DNA. The sample yields roughly 150,000 clones, less than 80% seen once. The clonotype comes from a woman in her 70s in a cohort exposed to, infected with or recovered from COVID-19 (not recorded which). The sequenced sample was PBMCs or T cells enriched from blood (not recorded which).

CDR3 nucleotides: TGTGCCAGCAGGGGCGGGAATGATAATGAGCAGTTCTTC. Translation: CASRGGNDNEQFF. The gene calls are TRBV7-9 and TRBJ2-1, with D perhaps TRBD2 (6 bases). Germline V lookup: CDR1 SEHNR, CDR2 FQNEAQ (reference sequence). The CDR3 is made up of 13 amino acids. V dropped 6 bases and J dropped 7 bases, with 13 bases sitting between them. Full variable domain (remainder filled in from reference TRBV7-9 and TRBJ2-1): DTGVSQNPRHKITKRGQNVTFRCDPISEHNRLYWYRQTLGQGPEFLTYFQNEAQLEKSRLLSDRFSAERPKGSFSTLEIQRTEQGDSAMYLCASRGGNDNEQFFGPGTRLTVL.